These 21 T cell receptor beta chains were sequenced from one sample in a study of T cells in Graves' hyperthyroidism and ophthalmopathy. Regions amplified from RNA transcripts were the TCR beta CDR3 regions. In the first-round RT-PCR of the TCR CDR3, the HTBI primer set was used. In TCRdb, the multiplex PCR reads were re-called with MiXCR into one record per CDR3 protein. The sample yields 300,000 or so distinct CDR3 sequences, over 15% seen once. Source material: blood. The receptors stem from a woman aged 45-59 years with Graves' hyperthyroidism.

This clonotype was seen ten or more times. The V gene is TRBV28, the J gene TRBJ2-3, with 10 nucleotides matching TRBD2. The CDR3 loop spans 17 amino acids. Germline trimming cut 7 bases from V and 1 base from J; bases unmatched to any gene: 11. Germline assignment: CDR1 MDHEN and CDR2 SYDVKM. CDR3 bases: TGTGCCAGCACTTCCCCGGCCGGACTAGCGGGCACAGATACGCAGTATTTT. Encoded protein: CASTSPAGLAGTDTQYF.

This clonotype was counted between two and nine times. This sequence joins TRBV20-1 and TRBJ2-1; D possibly corresponds to TRBD2 (5 bases). V lost 6 bases and J 10 bases, leaving 16 bases between the germline ends. CDR3 length equals 12 residues. The V gene's germline CDR1 is DFQATT and CDR2 SNEGSKA (reference sequence). CDR3 sequence reads: CSARRASVEQFF. In DNA, the CDR3 is TGCAGTGCCCGGCGGGCCAGCGTCGAGCAGTTCTTC.

The chain carries TRBV5-6 and TRBJ2-1; perhaps TRBD1 as D (6 bases). This CDR3 region has 16 residues. CDR1 and CDR2 (germline): SGHDT, YYEEEE. Trimming pared 1 base from V and 1 base from J, leaving 12 bases between. The CDR3 protein is CASSLRGRGSYNEQFF. The CDR3 DNA sequence: TGTGCCAGCAGCTTGAGGGGGAGAGGATCCTACAATGAGCAGTTCTTC. The whole variable domain, remainder taken from reference TRBV5-6 and TRBJ2-1, is DAGVTQSPTHLIKTRGQQVTLRCSPKSGHDTVSWYQQALGQGPQFIFQYYEEEERQRGNFPDRFSGHQFPNYSSELNVNALLLGDSALYLCASSLRGRGSYNEQFFGPGTRLTVL.

This clonotype occurred many times. The gene calls are TRBV30 and TRBJ2-7, with TRBD1 matching 10 bases. V trimming: 2 bases; J trimming: 9 bases; junction bases outside the gene matches: 13. CDR1 and CDR2 from the germline V gene are GTSNPN and SVGIG (reference sequence). This CDR3 region has 15 residues. Written as DNA, the CDR3 is TGTGCCTGGAGTACCCCCGGGACAGGGGCCGGAGCGCAGTACTTC. Translation gives CAWSTPGTGAGAQYF.

The V gene is TRBV6-2 or TRBV6-3, the J gene TRBJ1-6; TRBD1 matches at 7 bases. In germline, CDR1 is MNHEY, CDR2 SVGEGT. Trimming removed 8 bases from V and 6 bases from J; junction bases left unmatched: 4. The CDR3 has 13 residues. The CDR3 DNA reads as TGTGCCAGCGTGCGGGACAGTAATTCACCCCTCCACTTT. Its protein is CASVRDSNSPLHF.

This clonotype showed up many times. V gene TRBV28 combines with J gene TRBJ2-1; 9 bases are a match to TRBD2. Germline V gene lookup returns CDR1 MDHEN and CDR2 SYDVKM. Trimming removed 2 bases from V and 8 bases from J; junction bases left unmatched: 10. The CDR3 contains 16 residues. The CDR3 region is CASSLRGSGSIYEQFF. DNA of the CDR3: TGTGCCAGCAGTTTAAGGGGTAGCGGGAGTATCTATGAGCAGTTCTTC.

The chain combines TRBV20-1 with TRBJ2-3; D is unclear. The CDR3 extends over 14 amino acids. The germline CDR1 and CDR2 sequences are DFQATT and SNEGSKA (reference sequence). The V end lost 7 bases, the J end lost 5 bases, and 19 bases lay between the germline ends. The chain's CDR3 is CSVAGGYGVDTQYF. As DNA, the CDR3 is TGCAGTGTTGCCGGTGGTTATGGGGTAGATACGCAGTATTTT.

The gene calls are TRBV20-1 and TRBJ2-3; 12 bases map to TRBD2. Germline V gives CDR1 DFQATT, CDR2 SNEGSKA (reference sequence). This CDR3 is built from 16 residues. Germline trimming cut 2 bases from V and 3 bases from J; bases unmatched to any gene: 6. Here the CDR3 DNA reads TGCAGTGCTAGACTAGCGGGGGGGGAAGGGACAGATACGCAGTATTTT. Amino acid sequence: CSARLAGGEGTDTQYF.

This clonotype was observed a few times. This chain links TRBV2 with TRBJ1-2; 12 bases agree with TRBD1. V was clipped by 8 bases and J by 4 bases; unmatched bases: 5. Per the germline V gene, CDR1 is SNHLY and CDR2 is FYNNEI. The CDR3 loop spans 14 amino acids. Here the CDR3 reads CASVRDRGPYGYTF. CDR3 DNA sequence: TGTGCCAGCGTTAGGGACAGGGGGCCCTATGGCTACACCTTC.

This clonotype was observed at least ten times. V is TRBV30 and J is TRBJ1-3, with D unresolved. Trimming removed 3 bases from V and 0 bases from J, with 6 bases in between. The V gene's germline CDR1 is GTSNPN and CDR2 SVGIG (reference sequence). CDR3 size: 13 residues. CDR3 sequence reads: CAWSRNSGNTIYF. The CDR3 coding sequence is TGTGCCTGGAGCCGGAACTCTGGAAACACCATATATTTT.

V gene TRBV27 combines with J gene TRBJ1-3, with 7 bases aligning to TRBD1. V lost 6 bases and J lost 4; bases outside the gene matches: 6. This CDR3 region has 14 residues. The V gene's germline CDR1 is MNHEY and CDR2 SMNVEV (reference sequence). CDR3 loop: CASRQTGVGNTIYF. The CDR3 DNA sequence: TGTGCCAGCAGACAAACAGGGGTCGGAAACACCATATATTTT.

This clonotype was observed at least ten times. The chain employs TRBV3-1 and TRBJ1-2; tentative D call: TRBD1 (6 bases). The germline gives CDR1 LGHDT, CDR2 YNNKEL (reference sequence). The germline V and J ends were trimmed by 0 bases and 5 bases, with 7 bases remaining between them. The CDR3 extends over 13 amino acids. The CDR3 sequence: CASSQEGQYGYTF. The CDR3 nucleotides are TGTGCCAGCAGCCAAGAAGGACAGTATGGCTACACCTTC.

The chain links TRBV28 to TRBJ2-2; D may be TRBD1 (5 bases). The CDR3 has 14 amino acids. Trimming shortened V by 8 bases and J by 1 base, and 11 bases separated the two germline ends. Germline V gene lookup returns CDR1 MDHEN and CDR2 SYDVKM. CDR3 nucleotides: TGTGCCAGCCTGGGGCAGGGGAACACCGGGGAGCTGTTTTTT. Translated, it gives CASLGQGNTGELFF. Full variable domain (missing parts from reference TRBV28 and TRBJ2-2): DVKVTQSSRYLVKRTGEKVFLECVQDMDHENMFWYRQDPGLGLRLIYFSYDVKMKEKGDIPEGYSVSREKKERFSLILESASTNQTSMYLCASLGQGNTGELFFGEGSRLTVL.

The chain couples TRBV6-1 to TRBJ2-5; 10 positions agree with TRBD2. The CDR3 loop spans 15 amino acids. V lost 6 bases to trimming and J lost 5 bases; unmatched junction nucleotides: 9. The germline CDR1 and CDR2 sequences are MNHNS and SASEGT. CDR3 sequence reads: CASRTLAGVGETQYF. The CDR3 nucleotides are TGTGCCAGCAGAACTCTAGCGGGAGTGGGGGAGACCCAGTACTTC.

V usage is TRBV7-6 and J usage is TRBJ2-2; 8 nucleotides agree with TRBD2. Unmatched junction bases numbered 8, after V lost 1 base and J lost 4 bases. The V gene's germline CDR1 is SGHVS and CDR2 FNYEAQ. The CDR3 contains 17 residues. CDR3: CASSLVFEAGATGELFF. The CDR3 DNA sequence: TGTGCCAGCAGCTTAGTTTTCGAAGCGGGAGCCACCGGGGAGCTGTTTTTT. The full variable domain, in which reference TRBV7-6 and TRBJ2-2 provide the parts outside the CDR3, is GAGVSQSPRYKVTKRGQDVALRCDPISGHVSLYWYRQALGQGPEFLTYFNYEAQQDKSGLPNDRFSAERPEGSISTLTIQRTEQRDSAMYRCASSLVFEAGATGELFFGEGSRLTVL.

This clonotype was counted at least ten times. J is TRBJ2-2 and V is TRBV3-1; D assignment may be TRBD1 or TRBD2 (6 bases each). Trimming removed 6 bases from V and 7 bases from J, with 9 bases in between. The CDR3 has 12 amino acids. CDR1 and CDR2 from the germline V gene are LGHDT and YNNKEL (reference sequence). CDR3 nucleotide sequence: TGTGCCAGCAGTAGGGGGGACGGGGAGCTGTTTTTT. Translation gives CASSRGDGELFF. The full variable domain, rest sourced from reference TRBV3-1 and TRBJ2-2, is DTAVSQTPKYLVTQMGNDKSIKCEQNLGHDTMYWYKQDSKKFLKIMFSYNNKELIINETVPNRFSPKSPDKAHLNLHINSLELGDSAVYFCASSRGDGELFFGEGSRLTVL.

In this sample, this clonotype turned up many times. The rearrangement uses TRBV2 and TRBJ2-7, with TRBD2 identical over 8 bases. The CDR3 extends over 11 amino acids. The germline V gene has CDR1 SNHLY and CDR2 FYNNEI. V shed 7 bases and J 7 bases; nucleotides not matched to a gene: 3. Here the CDR3 reads CASMAGGEQYV. The CDR3 region has the DNA TGTGCCAGCATGGCGGGGGGTGAGCAGTACGTC.

This clonotype came up many times. The chain uses TRBV30 and TRBJ2-7; 9 bases match TRBD1. The CDR3 covers 15 residues. V gave up 4 bases and J gave up 3 bases; unmatched junction bases: 10. Per the germline V gene, CDR1 is GTSNPN and CDR2 is SVGIG (reference sequence). In DNA, the CDR3 is TGTGCCTGGACGACTCCCGGGACAGGGTACTACGAGCAGTACTTC. This encodes CAWTTPGTGYYEQYF.

This clonotype was observed a few times. This chain links TRBV4-1 with TRBJ2-5; D might be TRBD2 (6 bases). The germline V gene encodes CDR1 MGHRA and CDR2 YSYEKL. The CDR3 sequence is 14 residues long. The V gene lost 4 bases and the J gene lost 5 bases, with 14 bases spanning the gap. The CDR3 sequence: CASSLFSGRETQYF. The CDR3 DNA sequence: TGCGCCAGCAGCCTATTTTCAGGGAGGGAGACCCAGTACTTC.

This clonotype turned up a few times. The chain recombines TRBV10-3 with TRBJ2-3, with 8 nucleotides matching TRBD2. The CDR3 spans 17 residues. The germline V gene has CDR1 ENHRY and CDR2 SYGVKD. J lost 2 bases, V lost 6 bases, and 13 bases had no gene match. In nucleotides, the CDR3 is TGTGCCATCAGCTCAAGAGGAGCGGGGGAGATCACAGATACGCAGTATTTT. This gives the protein CAISSRGAGEITDTQYF.

This clonotype has at least ten counts. V usage is TRBV5-5 and J usage is TRBJ2-1; 8 nucleotides agree with TRBD2. The germline CDR1 and CDR2 sequences are SGHKS and YYEKEE (reference sequence). The trim removed 5 bases at V and 2 bases at J, leaving 3 bases unmatched. The CDR3 contains 14 residues. DNA of the CDR3: TGTGCCAGCAGTCTTAGCGGGGCCTACAATGAGCAGTTCTTC. Translated, it gives CASSLSGAYNEQFF.